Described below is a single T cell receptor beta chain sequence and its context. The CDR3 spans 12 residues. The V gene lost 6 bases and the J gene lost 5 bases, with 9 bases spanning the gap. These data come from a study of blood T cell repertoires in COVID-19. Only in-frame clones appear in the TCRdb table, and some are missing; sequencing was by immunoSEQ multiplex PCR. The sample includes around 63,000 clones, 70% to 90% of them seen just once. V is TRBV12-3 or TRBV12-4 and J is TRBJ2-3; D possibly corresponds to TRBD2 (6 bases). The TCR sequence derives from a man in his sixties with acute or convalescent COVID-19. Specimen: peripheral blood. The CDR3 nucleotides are TGTGCCAGCAGCCAGACTAGAGATACGCAGTATTTT. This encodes CASSQTRDTQYF.